The rows below give T cell receptor beta chains drawn from one sample of a study of T-cell reconstitution after alpha-beta-depleted transplantation in children. TCRdb re-called the PCR reads through MiXCR, storing one row per CDR3 protein. The sample includes 97,000 or so distinct CDR3 sequences, roughly 7.6% of them seen just once. The sequencing here drew on PBMCs, taken before TCRalphabeta/CD19-depleted stem cell transplant. These receptors came from a boy aged 2 to 10 with acute lymphoblastic leukemia, due to receive a stem cell transplant. The CDR3 runs from the conserved cysteine through the conserved F or W. The order of the fields is clone size, V gene, D gene, J gene, CDR3 DNA, CDR3 protein. D genes are given only for firm matches. Not every row has a clone size; where given, it reads once, few, many or a size class.

abundance: many; v_gene: TRBV25-1; d_gene: .; j_gene: TRBJ2-1; CDR3nt: TGTGCCAGCAGTGTCACCCGCAATGAGCAGTTCTTC; CDR3aa: CASSVTRNEQFF
abundance: .; v_gene: TRBV7-9; d_gene: .; j_gene: TRBJ1-3; CDR3nt: TGTGCCAGCAGCTTACTACCTGGAAACACCATATATTTT; CDR3aa: CASSLLPGNTIYF
abundance: few; v_gene: TRBV2; d_gene: .; j_gene: TRBJ2-2; CDR3nt: TGTGCCAGCAATAACGGACTCAGGACCGGGGAGCTGTTTTTT; CDR3aa: CASNNGLRTGELFF
abundance: many; v_gene: TRBV5-1; d_gene: TRBD1; j_gene: TRBJ1-1; CDR3nt: TGCGCCAGCAGCGATACACAGGGGGCTGGAACTGAAGCTTTCTTT; CDR3aa: CASSDTQGAGTEAFF
abundance: few; v_gene: TRBV20-1; d_gene: .; j_gene: TRBJ2-3; CDR3nt: TGCAGTGCTAGAGGGAGGGGGCGGGCAGATACGCAGTATTTT; CDR3aa: CSARGRGRADTQYF
abundance: many; v_gene: TRBV5-1; d_gene: TRBD2; j_gene: TRBJ2-3; CDR3nt: TGCGCCAGCAGCTTGGCCACTAGCGGGGGTGCGGATACGCAGTATTTT; CDR3aa: CASSLATSGGADTQYF
abundance: .; v_gene: TRBV11-2; d_gene: .; j_gene: TRBJ2-1; CDR3nt: TGTGCCAGCAGCCGCAGGGTGGGGGATGAGCAGTTCTTC; CDR3aa: CASSRRVGDEQFF
abundance: many; v_gene: TRBV5-1; d_gene: .; j_gene: TRBJ1-5; CDR3nt: TGCGCCAGCAGCAGCGGGGACGGACTCAATCAGCCCCAGCATTTT; CDR3aa: CASSSGDGLNQPQHF
abundance: many; v_gene: TRBV2; d_gene: .; j_gene: TRBJ1-4; CDR3nt: TGTGCCAGCAGTGATATCCGGGCAGTTGCTAATGAAAAACTGTTTTTT; CDR3aa: CASSDIRAVANEKLFF
abundance: .; v_gene: TRBV28; d_gene: .; j_gene: TRBJ1-3; CDR3nt: TGTGCCAGCATAACGGCTGGAAACACCATATATTTT; CDR3aa: CASITAGNTIYF
abundance: .; v_gene: TRBV19; d_gene: .; j_gene: TRBJ2-1; CDR3nt: TGTGCCAGTAGTATTGCAGGGAGCTCCTACAATGAGCAGTTCTTC; CDR3aa: CASSIAGSSYNEQFF
abundance: .; v_gene: TRBV20-1; d_gene: .; j_gene: TRBJ1-1; CDR3nt: TGCAGTGTGCGACAGCCGAACACTGAAGCTTTCTTT; CDR3aa: CSVRQPNTEAFF
abundance: .; v_gene: TRBV4-1; d_gene: TRBD2; j_gene: TRBJ2-1; CDR3nt: TGCGCCAGCAGCCAAGAGGGCAGGGAGGGACGGACGGAGCAGTTCTTC; CDR3aa: CASSQEGREGRTEQFF
abundance: many; v_gene: TRBV24-1; d_gene: TRBD2; j_gene: TRBJ2-1; CDR3nt: TGTGCCACCAGTGATTTCCAGACTAGCGGGGACTCCTACAATGAGCAGTTCTTC; CDR3aa: CATSDFQTSGDSYNEQFF
abundance: few; v_gene: TRBV5-6; d_gene: TRBD1; j_gene: TRBJ2-2; CDR3nt: TGTGCCACCCTCCGGACAGGAGAAAACACCGGGGAGCTGTTTTTT; CDR3aa: CATLRTGENTGELFF
abundance: few; v_gene: TRBV11-2; d_gene: .; j_gene: TRBJ1-5; CDR3nt: TGTGCCAGCAGCCCACGCAGTCCCAGGCAGGGCCTCAATCAGCCCCAGCATTTT; CDR3aa: CASSPRSPRQGLNQPQHF
abundance: few; v_gene: TRBV18; d_gene: TRBD2; j_gene: TRBJ2-1; CDR3nt: TGTGCCAGCTCACCTTGGACTAGCGAATCCTACAATGAGCAGTTCTTC; CDR3aa: CASSPWTSESYNEQFF
abundance: .; v_gene: TRBV7-9; d_gene: .; j_gene: TRBJ1-4; CDR3nt: TGTGCCAGCAGCTTATCCCCGACAGCCGAAAAACTGTTTTTT; CDR3aa: CASSLSPTAEKLFF
abundance: many; v_gene: TRBV12-3/TRBV12-4; d_gene: TRBD2; j_gene: TRBJ2-6; CDR3nt: TGTGCCAGCAGCTCCGGTGGTAGCGGGGATGGGGCCAACGTCCTGACTTTC; CDR3aa: CASSSGGSGDGANVLTF
abundance: .; v_gene: TRBV20-1; d_gene: .; j_gene: TRBJ1-3; CDR3nt: TGCAGTGCTAGAGATCTGGGGAGATCTGGAAACACCATATATTTT; CDR3aa: CSARDLGRSGNTIYF
abundance: few; v_gene: TRBV5-6; d_gene: TRBD2; j_gene: TRBJ2-5; CDR3nt: TGTGCCAGCAGCGCAACCCGACTAGCGGGTCGCCAAGAGACCCAGTACTTC; CDR3aa: CASSATRLAGRQETQYF
abundance: many; v_gene: TRBV5-1; d_gene: .; j_gene: TRBJ2-1; CDR3nt: TGCGCCAGCAGCTTTCGGGTTTCCTACAATGAGCAGTTCTTC; CDR3aa: CASSFRVSYNEQFF
abundance: many; v_gene: TRBV12-3/TRBV12-4; d_gene: .; j_gene: TRBJ2-7; CDR3nt: TGTGCCAGCAGCCCACCGAGATCCTACGAGCAGTACTTC; CDR3aa: CASSPPRSYEQYF
abundance: many; v_gene: TRBV2; d_gene: .; j_gene: TRBJ2-7; CDR3nt: TGTGCCAGCAGTCATCCAGGGGACTACGAGCAGTACTTC; CDR3aa: CASSHPGDYEQYF
abundance: .; v_gene: TRBV11-2; d_gene: TRBD2; j_gene: TRBJ2-3; CDR3nt: TGTGCCAGCAGCCGAGAAGGTTTCGGAGCGGGGGGGCCGAATACGCAGTATTTT; CDR3aa: CASSREGFGAGGPNTQYF
abundance: .; v_gene: TRBV6-1; d_gene: .; j_gene: TRBJ2-7; CDR3nt: TGTGCCAGCACCCTCAGCTTGCTCGACGAGCAGTACTTC; CDR3aa: CASTLSLLDEQYF
abundance: many; v_gene: TRBV6-5; d_gene: .; j_gene: TRBJ2-2; CDR3nt: TGTGCCAGCAGTTACTCCCGGGCCGCGAACACCGGGGAGCTGTTTTTT; CDR3aa: CASSYSRAANTGELFF
abundance: .; v_gene: TRBV5-5; d_gene: TRBD2; j_gene: TRBJ2-3; CDR3nt: TGTGCCAGCAGCTCACTGACTAGCGGGGGCGCAGATACGCAGTATTTT; CDR3aa: CASSSLTSGGADTQYF
abundance: many; v_gene: TRBV5-1; d_gene: TRBD2; j_gene: TRBJ2-2; CDR3nt: TGCGCCAGCAGCTACGGCGCGGGACTAGCGACCCGCGGGGAGCTGTTTTTT; CDR3aa: CASSYGAGLATRGELFF
abundance: many; v_gene: TRBV5-6; d_gene: .; j_gene: TRBJ1-6; CDR3nt: TGTGCCAGCAGCTCCCAGGGGATGAGCTCCTATAATTCACCCCTCCACTTT; CDR3aa: CASSSQGMSSYNSPLHF
abundance: .; v_gene: TRBV24-1; d_gene: .; j_gene: TRBJ1-2; CDR3nt: TGTGCCACCAGTACGGGGGGCCCACCGACTGGCTACACCTTC; CDR3aa: CATSTGGPPTGYTF
abundance: many; v_gene: TRBV9; d_gene: TRBD2; j_gene: TRBJ2-5; CDR3nt: TGTGCCAGCAGCGTCGAGACTAGGAGCGGGAAGACCCAGTACTTC; CDR3aa: CASSVETRSGKTQYF
abundance: .; v_gene: TRBV20-1; d_gene: .; j_gene: TRBJ1-5; CDR3nt: TGCAGTGCTAGTCTGGGGTCGGATAGCAATCAGCCCCAGCATTTT; CDR3aa: CSASLGSDSNQPQHF
abundance: few; v_gene: TRBV20-1; d_gene: TRBD1; j_gene: TRBJ1-5; CDR3nt: TGCAGTGCTAGACTAGGGACAGGGGGACCCACACATCAGCCCCAGCATTTT; CDR3aa: CSARLGTGGPTHQPQHF
abundance: few; v_gene: TRBV6-2/TRBV6-3; d_gene: .; j_gene: TRBJ2-5; CDR3nt: TGTGCCAGCGGGCAGTCAGGGACCCAGTACTTC; CDR3aa: CASGQSGTQYF
abundance: .; v_gene: TRBV20-1; d_gene: TRBD2; j_gene: TRBJ2-1; CDR3nt: TGCAGTGCACCCCCCCGGGGGGGGAGCTCCTACAATGAGCAGTTCTTC; CDR3aa: CSAPPRGGSSYNEQFF
abundance: many; v_gene: TRBV5-1; d_gene: TRBD2; j_gene: TRBJ2-3; CDR3nt: TGCGCCAGCAGCGCGGGAGCTACAGATACGCAGTATTTT; CDR3aa: CASSAGATDTQYF
abundance: many; v_gene: TRBV5-1; d_gene: .; j_gene: TRBJ2-5; CDR3nt: TGCGCCAGCAGCTTGATGGGGCGAGGAAAAGAGACCCAGTACTTC; CDR3aa: CASSLMGRGKETQYF
abundance: few; v_gene: TRBV7-2; d_gene: .; j_gene: TRBJ2-2; CDR3nt: TGTGCCAGCAGCTTAGGGGCAGCTAACACCGGGGAGCTGTTTTTT; CDR3aa: CASSLGAANTGELFF
abundance: few; v_gene: TRBV29-1; d_gene: .; j_gene: TRBJ2-1; CDR3nt: TGCAGCGTTATGGTGAGCTCCTACAATGAGCAGTTCTTC; CDR3aa: CSVMVSSYNEQFF
abundance: many; v_gene: TRBV4-1; d_gene: .; j_gene: TRBJ1-2; CDR3nt: TGCGCCAGCAGCCAAGGGAGAAGCTACACCTTC; CDR3aa: CASSQGRSYTF
abundance: .; v_gene: TRBV6-4; d_gene: .; j_gene: TRBJ1-4; CDR3nt: TGTGCCAGCAGTGGGAAGAGTGAAAAACTGTTTTTT; CDR3aa: CASSGKSEKLFF
abundance: many; v_gene: TRBV7-8; d_gene: .; j_gene: TRBJ1-1; CDR3nt: TGTGCCAGCAGCTTAGTAGGGTTGACTGAAGCTTTCTTT; CDR3aa: CASSLVGLTEAFF
abundance: .; v_gene: TRBV7-9; d_gene: .; j_gene: TRBJ1-2; CDR3nt: TGTGCCAGCAGCCTTCTGAGCCCCACCGGCTACACCTTC; CDR3aa: CASSLLSPTGYTF
abundance: few; v_gene: TRBV7-6; d_gene: TRBD2; j_gene: TRBJ2-5; CDR3nt: TGTGCCAGCAGCTCCGGACTAGCGGGGGGTGTGGAGACCCAGTACTTC; CDR3aa: CASSSGLAGGVETQYF